This T cell receptor beta chain was identified during a study of blood T cells in healthy people across ages. Turning to the study itself: About one barcoded TCR beta cDNA was captured per two T cells.

The CDR3 is 14 residues long. Per the germline V gene, CDR1 is SNHLY and CDR2 is FYNNEI. Trimming shortened V by 3 bases and J by 0 bases, and 6 bases separated the two germline ends. Roughly 9.8 milliliters of peripheral blood were drawn from each donor. The study isolated at least 6.5 million PBMCs from each sample. For the second PCR, which ran for about 7 to 11 cycles, a sample-barcoded 5' primer and a J-beta primer mix were used. TCRdb reprocessed the 5' RACE reads via MiXCR and lists one record per CDR3 protein. The repertoire consists of about 570,000 distinct CDR3 sequences, with roughly 28% occurring once and the leading ten covering roughly 18%.

This clonotype was sampled from a woman between 70 and 85 years old in good health. This rearrangement joins TRBV2 to TRBJ2-1; D gene unclear. Sequenced sample: blood. CDR3 nucleotides: TGTGCCAGCAGTGACGCAAGCTCCTACAATGAGCAGTTCTTC. Translated: CASSDASSYNEQFF. Variable domain in full (rest from reference TRBV2 and TRBJ2-1): EPEVTQTPSHQVTQMGQEVILRCVPISNHLYFYWYRQILGQKVEFLVSFYNNEISEKSEIFDDQFSVERPDGSNFTLKIRSTKLEDSAMYFCASSDASSYNEQFFGPGTRLTVL.